This T cell receptor (beta chain) originates from a study of cytomegalovirus exposure and HLA in healthy donors. PCR used 60 Vbeta primers and 13 Jbeta primers. Sequenced by immunoSEQ multiplex PCR; TCRdb stores in-frame clones only, minus some. The sample yields 100,000 or so clones, roughly three quarters seen once. This clone was observed a handful of times. This CDR3 region has 13 residues. Per germline, CDR1 SGHDT and CDR2 YYEEEE. V was cut by 7 bases and J by 5 bases, with 15 bases left in between. The source is a woman between 50 and 59 years old in good health and CMV-seropositive. V is TRBV5-6 and J is TRBJ1-2; no clear D. Material for sequencing was PBMCs. CDR3 bases: TGTGCCAGCGCCCCGGGTGGAAGGTATGGCTACACCTTC. Encoded protein: CASAPGGRYGYTF.